This T cell receptor (beta chain) is from a study of spatial heterogeneity in lung cancer. This clonotype was seen ten or more times. TCRdb ran MiXCR on the 5' RACE reads and lists one entry per CDR3 protein. The sample consists of about 3,200 distinct CDR3 sequences, approximately 15% of them appearing once. Time point here: sample taken at primary tumor resection. Unsorted whole RNA from tumor, nontumor lung or frozen PBMC underwent sequencing. Per germline, CDR1 MNHEY and CDR2 SVGAGI. Germline trimming cut 5 bases from V and 2 bases from J; bases unmatched to any gene: 7. The CDR3 runs 15 residues. This clonotype originated in a female donor with early-stage non-small cell lung cancer. This chain links TRBV6-5 with TRBJ2-7; TRBD2 aligns across 9 bases. The material was PBMCs, obtained at surgery. The CDR3 loop is CASSPGTSYTYEQYF. The CDR3 DNA reads as TGTGCCAGCAGTCCCGGGACTAGCTATACCTACGAGCAGTACTTC.